The subject of this entry is one T cell receptor beta chain. What it recognizes is unknown. This record comes from a study of PD-1 blockade in mismatch repair-deficient tumors. Overall study context: Patients had about 13 mismatch repair-deficient cancer types and were previously treated and progressing.

From germline, CDR1 is SGHRS and CDR2 YFSETQ. Trimming took 0 bases from V and 0 from J, leaving 10 bases between them. CDR3 size: 16 residues. Repertoires were generated with immunoSEQ multiplex PCR, while TCRdb's copy carries only in-frame clones and drops some. The table has over 13,000 clones, approximately 80% seen once. As for time point: roughly 10-day in vitro stimulation with candidate neoantigen peptide 5. Cells were stimulated more than nine days with each of roughly seven ELISpot-reactive neoantigens. This sequence joins TRBV5-1 and TRBJ1-3; D possibly corresponds to TRBD1 (5 bases). Sequences were derived from cells cultured in vitro, sampled from a patient treated with pembrolizumab. This sequence originates from an adult with mismatch repair-deficient cancer. CDR3 in DNA: TGCGCCAGCAGCTTGGAGGGGACTTACTCTGGAAACACCATATATTTT. Amino acids: CASSLEGTYSGNTIYF.